This paragraph reports one T cell receptor beta chain. Unfractionated PBMC were spiked with known numbers of KT2 clone cells. A range of KT2-to-PBMC ratios was made using fixed PBMC numbers. Each cDNA got a UMI-containing oligo ligated at its 3' end. An equimolar mix of RC1.1 and RC1.2 primed the beta chain across TRBC1 and TRBC2. TCRdb reprocessed the UMI-ligation and nested PCR reads with MiXCR, giving one entry per CDR3 protein. The table lists fewer than 50,000 distinct CDR3 sequences, 15% to 20% of them singletons. The entry originates in a study of quantifying T cell responses using KT2 cells. Background on the study: RNA was reverse transcribed with TCR alpha and beta constant-region primers.

The CDR3 spans 14 residues. Trimming took off 7 bases at V and 1 base at J, with 14 bases between the two ends. Per the germline V gene, CDR1 is SGHKS and CDR2 is YYEKEE (reference sequence). Sequencing used PBMCs spiked with cells of the T cell clone KT2. This TCR was sampled from a human donor. The genes are TRBV5-5 and TRBJ2-5, with D possibly matching TRBD1 (6 bases). CDR3 DNA: TGTGCCAGCCGATATACAGGGACCCAAGAGACCCAGTACTTC. It is translated as CASRYTGTQETQYF.